Following are 20 T cell receptor beta chains from one sample sequenced in a study of T cell responses to AZD1222 COVID-19 vaccine. Assay used: immunoSEQ multiplex PCR; TCRdb lists only in-frame clones, some missing. The data contain about 120,000 clones, roughly 88% of them singletons. The sample here was peripheral blood, taken on day 0 of MenACWY control vaccination. These TCRs come from an adult in good health.

V and J are TRBV24-1 and TRBJ2-7; tentatively, D is TRBD1 (6 bases). V was trimmed by 0 bases and J by 6 bases, leaving 11 bases between them. The CDR3 runs to 14 residues. Per germline, CDR1 KGHDR and CDR2 SFDVKD. The CDR3 spells CATSDLNTGSEQYF. The CDR3 DNA is TGTGCCACCAGTGATTTGAACACAGGGTCCGAGCAGTACTTC.

The CDR3 sequence is CASSSDRQGRMNEKLFF. For the CDR3, the DNA is TGTGCCAGCAGCTCAGATAGGCAAGGGAGGATGAATGAAAAACTGTTTTTT. The chain employs TRBV7-2 and TRBJ1-4; D is ambiguous. This CDR3 comprises 17 residues. The germline V gene has CDR1 SGHTA and CDR2 FQGNSA. V gave up 4 bases and J gave up 5 bases, with 20 bases separating them.

The gene calls are TRBV2 and TRBJ1-5; D not certain. The germline gives CDR1 SNHLY, CDR2 FYNNEI. The CDR3 spans 14 residues. V gave up 2 bases and J gave up 3 bases, with 8 bases separating them. CDR3 protein: CASSERRINQPQHF. DNA for the CDR3: TGTGCCAGCAGTGAAAGGCGGATCAATCAGCCCCAGCATTTT.

Notes on this clone: One end of the junction varies from germline; a read error may be responsible. The genes are TRBV20-1 and TRBJ1-1; no firm D call. CDR3 size: 13 residues. Germline CDR1 DFQATT, CDR2 SNEGSKA (reference sequence). The CDR3 loop reads CSASTPFDTVAFF. The DNA for the CDR3 is TGCAGTGCTAGTACCCCTTTTGATACTGTAGCTTTCTTT.

The CDR3 protein is CASSLGLSDSQPQHF. CDR3 DNA: TGTGCCAGCAGTTTAGGTTTGTCTGACAGTCAGCCCCAGCATTTT. The gene calls are TRBV6-2 or TRBV6-3 and TRBJ1-5; D possibly corresponds to TRBD1 (5 bases). The CDR3 runs 15 residues. Looked up from germline, CDR1 is MNHEY and CDR2 is SVGEGT. The germline V and J ends were trimmed by 4 bases and 6 bases, with 16 bases remaining between them.

The chain links TRBV7-2 to TRBJ1-6, with D possibly TRBD1 on 5 matching bases. The germline V gene has CDR1 SGHTA and CDR2 FQGNSA. The CDR3 covers 14 residues. The V and J ends lost 3 bases and 7 bases respectively, with 10 bases between them. As DNA, the CDR3 is TGTGCCAGCAGCTTCTCAGGGCTAAATTCACCCCTCCACTTT. Protein product: CASSFSGLNSPLHF.

V usage is TRBV20-1 and J usage is TRBJ2-7, with TRBD2 identical over 10 bases. The CDR3 consists of 15 residues. V dropped 3 bases and J dropped 4; count of bases not matched to a gene: 9. Per germline, CDR1 DFQATT and CDR2 SNEGSKA (reference sequence). This CDR3 reads CSASKASGGGYEQYF. As DNA, the CDR3 is TGCAGTGCTAGTAAGGCTAGCGGGGGAGGATACGAGCAGTACTTC.

This clone was observed a handful of times. V usage is TRBV2 and J usage is TRBJ2-3; the D gene could be TRBD1 or TRBD2 (5 bases each). Trimming shortened V by 6 bases and J by 2 bases, and 15 bases separated the two germline ends. There are 15 residues in the CDR3. Germline CDR1 reads SNHLY; CDR2 reads FYNNEI. The CDR3, as DNA: TGTGCCAGCAGCCCGGGGCTGGGGGACACAGATACGCAGTATTTT. Translation: CASSPGLGDTDTQYF. The whole variable domain, filled in from reference TRBV2 and TRBJ2-3, reads EPEVTQTPSHQVTQMGQEVILRCVPISNHLYFYWYRQILGQKVEFLVSFYNNEISEKSEIFDDQFSVERPDGSNFTLKIRSTKLEDSAMYFCASSPGLGDTDTQYFGPGTRLTVL.

This chain links TRBV3-1 (or the pseudogene TRBV3-2) with TRBJ1-1, with D unclear. Per germline, CDR1 LGHDT and CDR2 YNNKEL (reference sequence). This CDR3 region has 13 residues. The ends were cut back, 3 bases at V and 1 base at J, with 6 bases in the middle. DNA of the CDR3: TGTGCCAGCAGCCATGGAGGGAACACTGAAGCTTTCTTT. Translating it yields CASSHGGNTEAFF.

The V and J genes are TRBV18 and TRBJ1-1; D possibly corresponds to TRBD1 (5 bases). The CDR3 covers 14 residues. The germline V gene encodes CDR1 KGHSH and CDR2 LQKENI. Trimming cost V 3 bases and J 3 bases, with 11 bases left between them. Here the CDR3 reads CASSPSGPDTEAFF. DNA of the CDR3: TGTGCCAGCTCACCCTCGGGACCGGACACTGAAGCTTTCTTT.

This clone was seen a single time. This chain uses TRBV7-2 with TRBJ1-2; 8 bases are a match to TRBD1. The trim removed 5 bases at V and 1 base at J, leaving 3 bases unmatched. CDR1 SGHTA and CDR2 FQGNSA come from the germline V gene. This CDR3 comprises 14 residues. In DNA, the CDR3 is TGTGCCAGCAGCCCGACAGGGGATAACTATGGCTACACCTTC. It codes for CASSPTGDNYGYTF.

This chain uses TRBV27 with TRBJ1-2; 10 bases fit TRBD1. The germline V gene encodes CDR1 MNHEY and CDR2 SMNVEV (reference sequence). V lost 5 bases and J lost 4; bases outside the gene matches: 19. The CDR3 consists of 19 residues. CDR3 in amino acids: CASSTYTDRGRPGLYGYTF. CDR3 bases: TGTGCCAGCAGTACCTACACCGACAGGGGGCGCCCCGGCCTCTATGGCTACACCTTC.

This chain connects TRBV6-1 to TRBJ1-4, with unresolved D. CDR3 length: 17 amino acids. V was clipped by 0 bases and J by 6 bases, with 17 bases between them. Germline-derived CDR1 and CDR2 are MNHNS and SASEGT. The chain's CDR3 is CASSEALPWQIYEKLFF. In DNA form, the CDR3 reads TGTGCCAGCAGTGAAGCCCTACCTTGGCAGATATATGAAAAACTGTTTTTT.

The rearrangement joins TRBV5-4 to TRBJ1-6; possibly TRBD1 for D (6 bases). The CDR3 consists of 16 residues. CDR1 and CDR2 from the germline V gene are SGHNT and YYREEE (reference sequence). V was trimmed by 7 bases and J by 3 bases, leaving 17 bases between them. The chain's CDR3 is CASGGRGNHYNSPLHF. In DNA form, the CDR3 reads TGTGCCAGCGGGGGAAGGGGGAACCACTATAATTCACCCCTCCACTTT.

The chain combines TRBV27 with TRBJ2-2, with TRBD2 as a possible D gene (5 bases). V gave up 2 bases and J gave up 3 bases, with 10 bases separating them. The CDR3 has 15 residues. Looked up from germline, CDR1 is MNHEY and CDR2 is SMNVEV (reference sequence). The CDR3 bases are TGTGCCAGCAGTTTAAGAGGGTTGGACACCGGGGAGCTGTTTTTT. Its protein product is CASSLRGLDTGELFF.

The chain has TRBV28 and TRBJ1-3, with D unclear. The V gene lost 5 bases and the J gene lost 0 bases, with 8 bases spanning the gap. The CDR3 loop spans 14 amino acids. Germline V gene lookup returns CDR1 MDHEN and CDR2 SYDVKM. CDR3 region: CASSVPYSGNTIYF. The CDR3 bases are TGTGCCAGCAGTGTCCCTTACTCTGGAAACACCATATATTTT.

By share of the sample, this clone is medium-sized (0.01 to 0.1%). This rearrangement joins TRBV7-9 to TRBJ1-1; 7 nucleotides align to TRBD1. This CDR3 has 14 residues. Germline V lookup: CDR1 SEHNR, CDR2 FQNEAQ (reference sequence). V trimming: 4 bases; J trimming: 5 bases; junction bases outside the gene matches: 7. The CDR3 DNA sequence: TGTGCCAGCAGCTACGAGGGGGCAGGGACTGAAGCTTTCTTT. Residues: CASSYEGAGTEAFF.

The chain links TRBV18 to TRBJ1-3; tentative D call: TRBD1 (6 bases). CDR1 KGHSH and CDR2 LQKENI come from the germline V gene. Trimming removed 5 bases at V and 2 bases at J, with 13 bases between. The CDR3 loop spans 15 amino acids. CDR3 DNA: TGTGCCAGCTCAATCACCGGGACAACTGGAAACACCATATATTTT. It codes for CASSITGTTGNTIYF.

This clone was counted once. V is TRBV6-4 and J is TRBJ1-1, with 7 bases identical to TRBD1. CDR1 is MRHNA and CDR2 is SNTAGT in the germline V gene. The CDR3 runs to 16 residues. Trimming cost V 0 bases and J 3 bases; bases outside gene matches: 7. CDR3 amino acids: CASSDSMLDRDTEAFF. As DNA, the CDR3 is TGTGCCAGCAGTGACTCGATGCTTGACAGGGACACTGAAGCTTTCTTT.

This clone turned up a few times. The chain has TRBV5-5 and TRBJ2-1; possibly TRBD1 for D (6 bases). The CDR3 loop spans 15 amino acids. Trimming removed 4 bases from V and 7 bases from J, with 18 bases in between. Germline lookup yields CDR1 SGHKS and CDR2 YYEKEE (reference sequence). CDR3 nucleotides: TGTGCCAGCAGCAGAGAAGCCGGGACAAGAAATGAGCAGTTCTTC. Translation gives CASSREAGTRNEQFF.